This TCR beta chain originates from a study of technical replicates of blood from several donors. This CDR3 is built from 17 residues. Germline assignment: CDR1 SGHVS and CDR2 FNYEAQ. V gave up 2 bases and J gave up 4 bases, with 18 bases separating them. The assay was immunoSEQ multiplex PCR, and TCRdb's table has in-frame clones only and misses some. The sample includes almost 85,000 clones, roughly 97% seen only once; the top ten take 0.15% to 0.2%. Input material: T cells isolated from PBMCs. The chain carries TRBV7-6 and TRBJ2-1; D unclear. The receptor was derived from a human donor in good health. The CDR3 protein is CASSLQPAPSTYNEQFF. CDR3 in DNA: TGTGCCAGCAGCTTACAACCCGCCCCTTCCACTTACAATGAGCAGTTCTTC.